This T cell receptor (beta chain) stems from a study of control samples from healthy donors and cancer patients. The repertoire was sequenced with immunoSEQ multiplex PCR; TCRdb's copy has only in-frame clones and lacks some. The sample holds fewer than 200,000 clones, almost 90% seen once. The receptor was derived from a woman aged 25 to 39 in good health. Sequencing used blood.

The CDR3 here is CASSAGTGRTNEKLFF. The CDR3 DNA sequence: TGTGCCAGCAGCGCCGGGACAGGGAGAACTAATGAAAAACTGTTTTTT. The genes are TRBV9 and TRBJ1-4, with 9 bases matching TRBD1. Germline CDR1 is SGDLS and CDR2 is YYNGEE. V shed 3 bases and J 1 base; nucleotides not matched to a gene: 4. The CDR3 has 16 residues. The full variable domain, its missing parts supplied by reference TRBV9 and TRBJ1-4, is DSGVTQTPKHLITATGQRVTLRCSPRSGDLSVYWYQQSLDQGLQFLIQYYNGEERAKGNILERFSAQQFPDLHSELNLSSLELGDSALYFCASSAGTGRTNEKLFFGSGTQLSVL.